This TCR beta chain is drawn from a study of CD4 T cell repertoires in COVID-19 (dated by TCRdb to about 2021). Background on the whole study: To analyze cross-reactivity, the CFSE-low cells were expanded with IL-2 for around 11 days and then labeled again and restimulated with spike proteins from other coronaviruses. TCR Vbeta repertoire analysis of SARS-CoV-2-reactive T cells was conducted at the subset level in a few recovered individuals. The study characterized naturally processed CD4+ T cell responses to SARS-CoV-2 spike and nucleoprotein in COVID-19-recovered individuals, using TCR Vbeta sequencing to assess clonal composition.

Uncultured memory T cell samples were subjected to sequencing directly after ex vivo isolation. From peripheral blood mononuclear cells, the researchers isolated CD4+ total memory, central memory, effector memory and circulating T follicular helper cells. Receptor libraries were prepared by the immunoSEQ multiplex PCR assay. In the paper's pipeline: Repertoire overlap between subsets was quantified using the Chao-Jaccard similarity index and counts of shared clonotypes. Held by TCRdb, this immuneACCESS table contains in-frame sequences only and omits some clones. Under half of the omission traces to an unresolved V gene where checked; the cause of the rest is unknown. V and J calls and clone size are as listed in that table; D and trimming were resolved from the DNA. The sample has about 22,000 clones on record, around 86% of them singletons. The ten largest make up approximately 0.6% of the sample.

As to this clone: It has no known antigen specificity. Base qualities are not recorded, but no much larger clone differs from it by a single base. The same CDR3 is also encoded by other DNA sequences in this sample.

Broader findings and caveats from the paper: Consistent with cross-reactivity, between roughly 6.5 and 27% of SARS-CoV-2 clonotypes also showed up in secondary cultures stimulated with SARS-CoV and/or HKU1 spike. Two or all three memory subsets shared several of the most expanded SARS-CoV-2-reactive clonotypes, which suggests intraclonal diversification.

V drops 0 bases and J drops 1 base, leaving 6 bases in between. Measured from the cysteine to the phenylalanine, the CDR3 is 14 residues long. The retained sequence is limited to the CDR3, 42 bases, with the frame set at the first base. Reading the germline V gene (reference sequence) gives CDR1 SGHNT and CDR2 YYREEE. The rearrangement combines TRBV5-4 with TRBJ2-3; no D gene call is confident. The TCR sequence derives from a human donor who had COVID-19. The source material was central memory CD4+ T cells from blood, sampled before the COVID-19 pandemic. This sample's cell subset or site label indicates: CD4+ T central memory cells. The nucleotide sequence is TGTGCCAGCAGCTTGGATACGGGCACAGATACGCAGTATTTT. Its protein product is CASSLDTGTDTQYF.